The present T cell receptor beta chain was sequenced within a study of human T cells and chemical hapten exposure. Study at large: Mainly, slight library volume differences in the pool made TCR yields vary.

The ends were cut back, 0 bases at V and 6 bases at J, with 9 bases in the middle. Germline-derived CDR1 and CDR2 are LNHNV and YYDKDF (reference sequence). This CDR3 comprises 14 residues. The starting material, unfractionated whole blood, was used for total RNA extraction. The library tagged individual cDNA molecules with unique molecular identifiers. TCRdb re-derived calls from the 5' RACE reads in MiXCR, one entry per CDR3 protein. Of more than 140,000 distinct CDR3 sequences in the sample, about 4% were seen once. In this sample, this clonotype turned up many times. The rearrangement uses TRBV15 and TRBJ1-5; D is unresolved. The TCR originated in a female donor in good health. The CDR3 loop reads CATSREGLGQPQHF. CDR3 nucleotides: TGTGCCACCAGCAGAGAAGGCCTGGGTCAGCCCCAGCATTTT.